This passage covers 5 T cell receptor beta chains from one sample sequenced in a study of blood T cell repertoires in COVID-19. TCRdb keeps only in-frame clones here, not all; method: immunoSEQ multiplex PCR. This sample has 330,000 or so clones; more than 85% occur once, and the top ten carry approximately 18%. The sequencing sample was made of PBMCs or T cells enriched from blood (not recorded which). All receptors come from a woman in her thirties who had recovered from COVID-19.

The DNA for the CDR3 is TGCGCCAGCAGCTTGGTGGGGGGGAGCTCCTACAATGAGCAGTTCTTC. Amino acid sequence: CASSLVGGSSYNEQFF. The rearrangement joins TRBV5-1 to TRBJ2-1, with TRBD2 matching over 7 bases. Germline V gene lookup returns CDR1 SGHRS and CDR2 YFSETQ. The CDR3 sequence is 16 residues long. With V trimmed by 0 bases and J by 0 bases, 3 bases remained unmatched.

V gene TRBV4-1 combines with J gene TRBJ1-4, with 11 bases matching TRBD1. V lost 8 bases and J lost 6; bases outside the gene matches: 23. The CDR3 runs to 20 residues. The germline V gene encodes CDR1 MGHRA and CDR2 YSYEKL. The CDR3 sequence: CASYFQGLDRGRFIYEKLFF. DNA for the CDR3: TGCGCCAGCTACTTCCAGGGGCTGGACAGGGGGCGATTCATCTATGAAAAACTGTTTTTT.

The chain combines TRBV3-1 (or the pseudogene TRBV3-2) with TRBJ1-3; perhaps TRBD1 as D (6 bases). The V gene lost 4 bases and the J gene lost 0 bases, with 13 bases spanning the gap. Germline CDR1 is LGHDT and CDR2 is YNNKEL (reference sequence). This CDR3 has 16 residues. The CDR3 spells CASSRRGGPSGNTIYF. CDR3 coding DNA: TGTGCCAGCAGCCGACGCGGGGGCCCCTCTGGAAACACCATATATTTT.

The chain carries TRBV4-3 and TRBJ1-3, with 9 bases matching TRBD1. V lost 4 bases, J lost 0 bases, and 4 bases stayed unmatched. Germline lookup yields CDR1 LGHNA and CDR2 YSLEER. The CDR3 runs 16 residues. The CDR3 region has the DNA TGCGCCAGCAGCCGAGGGACAGGGAGCTCTGGAAACACCATATATTTT. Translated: CASSRGTGSSGNTIYF.

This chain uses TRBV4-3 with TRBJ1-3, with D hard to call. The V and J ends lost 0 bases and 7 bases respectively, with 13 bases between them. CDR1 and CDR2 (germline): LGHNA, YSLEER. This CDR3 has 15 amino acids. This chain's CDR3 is CASSQDWIARNTIYF. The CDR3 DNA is TGCGCCAGCAGCCAAGATTGGATAGCGAGGAACACCATATATTTT.